Listed below are T cell receptor beta chains from one sample, sequenced in a study of control samples from healthy donors and cancer patients. The repertoire was sequenced with immunoSEQ multiplex PCR; TCRdb's copy has only in-frame clones and lacks some. The profile shows approximately 97,000 clones, roughly nine tenths of them singletons. Sequenced sample: blood. Source of these receptors: a woman under 30 in good health. Each CDR3 is given with its conserved first and last residue. A D gene is named only where the DNA matches it firmly. Some rows have no size entry. The others give once, few or many, or a class for an expanded clone.

j_call: TRBJ1-1; clone_size: .; v_call: TRBV2; d_call: .; cdr3_aa: CASEGRSMNTEAFF; cdr3_nt: TGTGCCAGCGAAGGCCGATCCATGAACACTGAAGCTTTCTTT
j_call: TRBJ2-5; clone_size: .; v_call: TRBV7-7; d_call: .; cdr3_aa: CASSPQKKETQYF; cdr3_nt: TGTGCCAGCAGCCCACAGAAGAAAGAGACCCAGTACTTC
j_call: TRBJ1-5; clone_size: .; v_call: TRBV7-2; d_call: .; cdr3_aa: CASSLDNVNQPQHF; cdr3_nt: TGTGCCAGCAGCTTAGACAACGTCAATCAGCCCCAGCATTTT
j_call: TRBJ1-1; clone_size: .; v_call: TRBV6-1; d_call: .; cdr3_aa: CASSDRGGSEAFF; cdr3_nt: TGTGCCAGCAGTGACAGGGGAGGTAGTGAAGCTTTCTTT
j_call: TRBJ2-7; clone_size: .; v_call: TRBV12-5; d_call: .; cdr3_aa: CASGHNYEQYF; cdr3_nt: TGTGCTAGTGGTCATAATTACGAGCAGTACTTC
j_call: TRBJ2-2; clone_size: .; v_call: TRBV5-6; d_call: .; cdr3_aa: CASSLITGELFF; cdr3_nt: TGTGCCAGCAGCTTGATCACCGGGGAGCTGTTTTTT
j_call: TRBJ1-5; clone_size: .; v_call: TRBV23-1; d_call: TRBD1; cdr3_aa: CASSQIDRDRYNQPQHF; cdr3_nt: TGCGCCAGCAGTCAAATCGACCGGGACAGGTACAATCAGCCCCAGCATTTT
j_call: TRBJ1-2; clone_size: .; v_call: TRBV5-4; d_call: .; cdr3_aa: CASSLGLRSDGYTF; cdr3_nt: TGTGCCAGCAGCTTGGGGTTGAGAAGTGATGGCTACACCTTC
j_call: TRBJ2-7; clone_size: .; v_call: TRBV6-5; d_call: .; cdr3_aa: CASSIRGASILEQYF; cdr3_nt: TGTGCCAGCAGTATCCGGGGAGCTTCGATCCTCGAGCAGTACTTC
j_call: TRBJ1-4; clone_size: .; v_call: TRBV5-4; d_call: TRBD1; cdr3_aa: CASSSGQANEKLFF; cdr3_nt: TGTGCCAGCAGCTCGGGACAGGCTAATGAAAAACTGTTTTTT
j_call: TRBJ1-5; clone_size: .; v_call: TRBV27; d_call: .; cdr3_aa: CASSQSRQVSNQPQHF; cdr3_nt: TGTGCCAGCAGCCAATCCCGACAGGTTAGCAATCAGCCCCAGCATTTT
j_call: TRBJ1-1; clone_size: .; v_call: TRBV6-5; d_call: TRBD1; cdr3_aa: CASSITGGNTEAFF; cdr3_nt: TGTGCCAGCAGTATTACAGGGGGCAACACTGAAGCTTTCTTT
j_call: TRBJ1-5; clone_size: once; v_call: TRBV3-1/TRBV3-2; d_call: .; cdr3_aa: CASSQGGRPNQPQHF; cdr3_nt: TGTGCCAGCAGCCAAGGCGGGCGGCCCAATCAGCCCCAGCATTTT
j_call: TRBJ1-6; clone_size: .; v_call: TRBV5-4; d_call: .; cdr3_aa: CASSLGPGTQNSPLHF; cdr3_nt: TGTGCCAGCAGCTTGGGCCCCGGGACGCAAAATTCACCCCTCCACTTT
j_call: TRBJ1-6; clone_size: .; v_call: TRBV7-9; d_call: .; cdr3_aa: CASSLSRYNSPLHF; cdr3_nt: TGTGCCAGCAGCTTAAGCCGGTATAATTCACCCCTCCACTTT
j_call: TRBJ2-3; clone_size: once; v_call: TRBV5-4; d_call: TRBD2; cdr3_aa: CASSLDSGGVGTQYF; cdr3_nt: TGTGCCAGCAGCTTGGATAGCGGGGGAGTGGGTACGCAGTATTTT
j_call: TRBJ1-4; clone_size: .; v_call: TRBV20-1; d_call: .; cdr3_aa: CSASKTVNEKLFF; cdr3_nt: TGCAGTGCTAGTAAGACGGTTAATGAAAAACTGTTTTTT
j_call: TRBJ2-1; clone_size: few; v_call: TRBV10-2; d_call: TRBD2; cdr3_aa: CASSPAGGREQFF; cdr3_nt: TGCGCCAGCAGCCCTGCGGGGGGGCGGGAGCAGTTCTTC
j_call: TRBJ2-1; clone_size: .; v_call: TRBV24-1; d_call: TRBD1; cdr3_aa: CATSGTGSYNEQFF; cdr3_nt: TGTGCCACGTCCGGGACAGGGTCCTACAATGAGCAGTTCTTC
j_call: TRBJ2-7; clone_size: few; v_call: TRBV7-6; d_call: .; cdr3_aa: CASSLDGGLYEQYF; cdr3_nt: TGTGCCAGCAGCTTAGACGGGGGGCTCTACGAGCAGTACTTC
j_call: TRBJ2-2; clone_size: .; v_call: TRBV5-1; d_call: TRBD2; cdr3_aa: CASSLAASGGSYTGELFF; cdr3_nt: TGCGCCAGCAGCTTGGCGGCTAGCGGGGGAAGCTACACCGGGGAGCTGTTTTTT
j_call: TRBJ1-2; clone_size: .; v_call: TRBV7-6; d_call: .; cdr3_aa: CASSLGYGANYGYTF; cdr3_nt: TGTGCCAGCAGCTTAGGGTACGGGGCTAACTATGGCTACACCTTC
j_call: TRBJ1-3; clone_size: .; v_call: TRBV19; d_call: .; cdr3_aa: CASSRPPGYSGNTIYF; cdr3_nt: TGTGCCAGTAGTAGACCTCCGGGATACTCTGGAAACACCATATATTTT
j_call: TRBJ1-1; clone_size: .; v_call: TRBV6-5; d_call: .; cdr3_aa: CASQGGGEKAFF; cdr3_nt: TGTGCCAGCCAGGGTGGGGGGGAAAAAGCTTTCTTT
j_call: TRBJ2-3; clone_size: .; v_call: TRBV10-1; d_call: .; cdr3_aa: CASSETDPGTDTQYF; cdr3_nt: TGCGCCAGCAGTGAGACGGACCCAGGCACAGATACGCAGTATTTT
j_call: TRBJ2-5; clone_size: .; v_call: TRBV3-1/TRBV3-2; d_call: .; cdr3_aa: CASAWAGRETQYF; cdr3_nt: TGTGCCAGCGCTTGGGCAGGGCGGGAGACCCAGTACTTC
j_call: TRBJ1-5; clone_size: .; v_call: TRBV6-2/TRBV6-3; d_call: TRBD1; cdr3_aa: CASSYATGDQPQHF; cdr3_nt: TGTGCCAGCAGTTACGCTACAGGGGATCAGCCCCAGCATTTT
j_call: TRBJ2-7; clone_size: .; v_call: TRBV5-1; d_call: .; cdr3_aa: CASSLGGSSCEQYF; cdr3_nt: TGCGCCAGCAGCTTGGGCGGCAGCTCCTGCGAGCAGTACTTC
j_call: TRBJ1-2; clone_size: .; v_call: TRBV6-5; d_call: .; cdr3_aa: CASMGGTGGYGYTF; cdr3_nt: TGTGCCAGCATGGGCGGGACGGGAGGCTATGGCTACACCTTC
j_call: TRBJ2-1; clone_size: .; v_call: TRBV7-9; d_call: .; cdr3_aa: CASRYYSGRGNEQFF; cdr3_nt: TGTGCCAGCAGGTACTATAGCGGAAGGGGGAATGAGCAGTTCTTC
j_call: TRBJ2-1; clone_size: .; v_call: TRBV10-2; d_call: .; cdr3_aa: CASSVAGRYNEQFF; cdr3_nt: TGCGCCAGCAGTGTTGCGGGGAGATACAATGAGCAGTTCTTC
j_call: TRBJ1-1; clone_size: .; v_call: TRBV6-5; d_call: .; cdr3_aa: CASSPSGQPNTEAFF; cdr3_nt: TGTGCCAGCAGTCCCTCGGGACAACCCAACACTGAAGCTTTCTTT
j_call: TRBJ2-2; clone_size: .; v_call: TRBV7-3; d_call: .; cdr3_aa: CASSLVGNTGELFF; cdr3_nt: TGTGCCAGCAGCTTAGTAGGGAACACCGGGGAGCTGTTTTTT
j_call: TRBJ2-6; clone_size: once; v_call: TRBV11-2; d_call: TRBD1; cdr3_aa: CASSVRQGTKTSGANVLTF; cdr3_nt: TGTGCCAGCAGCGTCCGACAGGGTACTAAAACCTCTGGGGCCAACGTCCTGACTTTC
j_call: TRBJ2-1; clone_size: .; v_call: TRBV4-1; d_call: .; cdr3_aa: CASSQVSEYNEQFF; cdr3_nt: TGCGCCAGCAGCCAAGTGTCAGAATACAATGAGCAGTTCTTC
j_call: TRBJ2-7; clone_size: .; v_call: TRBV27; d_call: .; cdr3_aa: CASSLARASGYEQYF; cdr3_nt: TGTGCCAGCAGTTTGGCGCGGGCGAGTGGATACGAGCAGTACTTC
j_call: TRBJ2-2; clone_size: .; v_call: TRBV29-1; d_call: .; cdr3_aa: CSVRTDGELFF; cdr3_nt: TGCAGCGTTCGGACTGACGGGGAGCTGTTTTTT
j_call: TRBJ1-3; clone_size: .; v_call: TRBV19; d_call: .; cdr3_aa: CASSIRGAGNTIYF; cdr3_nt: TGTGCCAGTAGTATACGAGGAGCTGGAAACACCATATATTTT
j_call: TRBJ2-7; clone_size: once; v_call: TRBV19; d_call: TRBD2; cdr3_aa: CASSIVSGRAYEQYF; cdr3_nt: TGTGCCAGTAGTATAGTTAGCGGGAGAGCGTACGAGCAGTACTTC
j_call: TRBJ2-7; clone_size: .; v_call: TRBV4-2; d_call: TRBD1; cdr3_aa: CASSQETVAGGRKVYEQYF; cdr3_nt: TGTGCCAGCAGCCAAGAAACGGTGGCAGGGGGAAGAAAGGTTTACGAGCAGTACTTC